This T cell receptor beta chain was sequenced during a study of beta chain features in type 1 diabetes. Expressed TCRB transcripts got sequenced, as all isolated RNA was reverse transcribed. Using immunoSEQ multiplex PCR, the repertoire was profiled, and TCRdb retains in-frame clones only, with some absent. This sample has 250,000 to 350,000 clones; 12% to 15% occur once, and the top ten carry roughly 6.7%. The V gene end was trimmed by 10 bases and the J gene end by 2 bases; junction bases not matched to a gene: 7. Germline V gene lookup returns CDR1 MGHDK and CDR2 SYGVNS. The CDR3 covers 16 residues.

The sequenced material came from central memory CD4+ T cells from blood. The TCR comes from a man younger than 45 in good health. The V gene is TRBV25-1, the J gene TRBJ2-1; 14 bases line up with TRBD2. The CDR3 coding sequence is TGTGCCACCATGACTAGCGGGAGGGCGACCTACAATGAGCAGTTCTTC. Encoded protein: CATMTSGRATYNEQFF.